This T cell receptor (beta chain) derives from a study of T cells after yellow fever vaccination (dated 2019 in TCRdb). Turning to the overall study: Libraries from fractions with low cell numbers were prepared with the SMART-Seq v4 Ultra Low Input RNA kit. To track T-cell clones before and after primary and booster YFV17D yellow fever vaccination, bulk TCR alpha and beta repertoires were sequenced longitudinally. Two healthy male donors, one aged 18 to 30 and one aged 30 to 40 years, made up the cohort. Blood samples were taken at several timepoints before and after primary and secondary immunization, and bulk PBMC replicates and cell subsets were isolated. Broad study findings and their caveats: After the booster, most clones that had expanded after primary vaccination were detected again (almost 97% of CD4 and under 90% of CD8), suggesting broad maintenance of memory. Compared with the primary T-cell response, the secondary T-cell response was faster but weaker, reaching its peak on day 5 rather than on day 15. A small share of clonotypes occurred in both CD4 and CD8 compartments, likely arising from convergent recombination. FACS-sorted repertoires could contain abundant contaminating clonotypes from the bulk population, so computational filtering was required. Because only a couple of donors were included in the study, the extent to which the findings can be generalized is limited.

The table lists this clonotype with a few counts. It has no known antigen specificity. No base-level quality is on record; no much larger clone is a single base apart. TCR cDNA was made using 5'RACE template switching, a step that added a universal primer site and unique molecular identifiers. Priming of cDNA synthesis was performed from both the TCR alpha and TCR beta constant segments. Libraries were amplified in two PCR steps, with sample barcodes and sequencing adapters added in the second step. Sequencing of libraries was done on Illumina HiSeq 2500 (2x100 bp) or NovaSeq (2x150 bp). Concerning the study's data processing: Demultiplexing of reads and collapsing into UMI consensus sequences were performed with MIGEC, and V(D)J alignment was carried out with MiXCR. Vaccine-responding clonotypes were identified with edgeR using replicate PBMC samples, with FDR below 0.01 and a log2 fold change above 5 up to day 15 being required. Bulk clonotypes were assigned CD4 or CD8 identity according to which sequenced CD4 or CD8 repertoire held them at higher abundance. In TCRdb, the public reads were trimmed at Q25 with fastp and aligned with MiXCR, with productive beta chains retained. Under each unique CDR3 protein, matching rows form one entry showing the most common genes and DNA. The V and J calls were not made by the authors but by TCRdb's processing. The sample profile shows about 360,000 distinct CDR3 sequences; about 6.2% of them were found once. The top ten constitute 14% to 15% of the sample.

CDR1 is given as SGHVS and CDR2 as FQNEAQ, both from the germline V gene. Trimmed from V: 5 bases; trimmed from J: 9 bases; junction bases lacking a gene match: 12. Including cysteine and phenylalanine, the CDR3 has 15 amino acids. Just the 45-base CDR3 DNA is kept, in frame starting at base 1. What the treatment or condition label conveys for this sample: live attenuated yellow fever vaccine strain. At every blood-draw timepoint, two biological replicates of bulk PBMCs were collected. A standard Ficoll-Paque protocol was used to isolate PBMCs from peripheral blood. RNA was extracted with TriZol from bulk PBMCs, CD4 and CD8 fractions, and dextramer-positive and dextramer-negative fractions.

The sequence was collected from a man younger than 40 who received the YFV17D yellow fever vaccine. The chain joins TRBV7-8 to TRBJ2-1; 8 central bases correspond to TRBD2. The specimen comprised PBMCs, sampled 5 days after the yellow fever booster vaccination. The CDR3 sequence is CASSLPGLEVFEQFF. The DNA reads as follows: TGTGCCAGCAGCCTTCCGGGACTAGAAGTTTTTGAGCAGTTCTTC. With the portions outside the CDR3 filled from the reference TRBV7-8 and TRBJ2-1 genes, the complete variable region becomes GAGVSQSPRYKVAKRGQDVALRCDPISGHVSLFWYQQALGQGPEFLTYFQNEAQLDKSGLPSDRFFAERPEGSVSTLKIQRTQQEDSAVYLCASSLPGLEVFEQFFGPGTRLTVL.